Described below is a single T cell receptor beta chain sequence and its context. The antigen is unknown. These data come from a study of cytomegalovirus exposure and HLA in healthy donors. Primers included in the PCR were 60 Vbeta and 13 Jbeta primers. The assay was immunoSEQ multiplex PCR, and TCRdb's table has in-frame clones only and misses some. The top ten clones hold approximately 3% of a sample with approximately 110,000 clones, about 80% of them seen once. Study-level points and caveats: In a later analysis, TCR beta V- and J-gene trimming showed a link to a missense DCLRE1C variant. Further analysis, carried out later, found HLA-associated TCR beta chains more clonally expanded than equally common other chains. HLA alleles were associated with around 17,000 TCR beta sequences in a later analysis at 0.05 false discovery rate. Earlier findings revealed that most TCR beta V segments proved productive either about 87% or about 30% of the time.

Looked up from germline, CDR1 is GTSNPN and CDR2 is SVGIG (reference sequence). The germline V and J ends were trimmed by 3 bases and 5 bases, with 22 bases remaining between them. The CDR3 totals 16 residues. Material: PBMCs. This sequence joins TRBV30 and TRBJ1-1, with D perhaps TRBD1 (6 bases). The clonotype originates from a woman aged 35 to 49 in good health and CMV-seronegative. The CDR3 reads CAWRGDIGEIGTEAFF. The CDR3, as DNA: TGTGCCTGGAGGGGGGACATAGGGGAAATCGGGACTGAAGCTTTCTTT. The full variable domain, rest sourced from reference TRBV30 and TRBJ1-1, is SQTIHQWPATLVQPVGSPLSLECTVEGTSNPNLYWYRQAAGRGLQLLFYSVGIGQISSEVPQNLSASRPQDRQFILSSKKLLLSDSGFYLCAWRGDIGEIGTEAFFGQGTRLTVV.